The T cell receptor beta chain under discussion was sequenced for a study of Graves' ophthalmopathy and Graves' hyperthyroidism. Overall study: The authors defined stable hyperthyroidism as no ophthalmopathy within 18 months of follow-up.

This CDR3 is built from 17 residues. Trimming removed 4 bases from V and 5 bases from J, with 23 bases in between. Germline lookup yields CDR1 MNHEY and CDR2 SVGEGT. RNA transcripts were the source from which TCR beta CDR3 regions were amplified. RT-PCR was first run with HTBI primers, then multiplex PCR in a second round. MiXCR, run by TCRdb on the multiplex PCR reads, gives a single entry per CDR3 protein. The sample includes more than 1,000,000 distinct CDR3 sequences, around a third seen only once; the top ten take 11%. For this clonotype: The antigen remains undetermined.

General study findings and limits: Both a roughly 70% sensitivity and an approximately 72% specificity characterized the model's predictions of ophthalmopathy progression.

The rearrangement links TRBV6-2 or TRBV6-3 to TRBJ2-5; D may be TRBD2 (5 bases). This receptor was identified in an adult man with Graves' hyperthyroidism. Sequencing input: peripheral blood or thyroid tissue (not recorded which). The CDR3 DNA follows: TGTGCCAGCAGTTTATCGATTTCGCGGGTGGGTCTGGAGACCCAGTACTTC. It translates to CASSLSISRVGLETQYF.